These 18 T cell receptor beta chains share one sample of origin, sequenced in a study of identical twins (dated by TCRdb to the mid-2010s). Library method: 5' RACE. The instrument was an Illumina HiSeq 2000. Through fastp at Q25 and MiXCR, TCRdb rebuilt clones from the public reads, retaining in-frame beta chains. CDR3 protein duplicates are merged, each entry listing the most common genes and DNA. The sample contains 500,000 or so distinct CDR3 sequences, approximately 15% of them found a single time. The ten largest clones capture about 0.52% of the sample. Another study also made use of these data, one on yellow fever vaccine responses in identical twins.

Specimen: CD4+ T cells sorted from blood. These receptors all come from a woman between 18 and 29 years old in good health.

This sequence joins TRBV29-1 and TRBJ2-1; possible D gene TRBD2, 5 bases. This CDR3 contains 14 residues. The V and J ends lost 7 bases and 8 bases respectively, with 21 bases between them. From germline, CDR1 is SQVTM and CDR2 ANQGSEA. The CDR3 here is CSGFVNSFGDEQFF. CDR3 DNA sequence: TGCAGCGGGTTCGTAAACTCCTTCGGGGATGAGCAGTTCTTC.

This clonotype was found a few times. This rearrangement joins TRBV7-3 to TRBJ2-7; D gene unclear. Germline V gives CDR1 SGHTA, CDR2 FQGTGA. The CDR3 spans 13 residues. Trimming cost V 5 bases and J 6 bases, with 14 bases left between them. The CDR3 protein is CASSLSASGEQYF. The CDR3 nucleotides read TGTGCCAGCAGCCTATCCGCTTCGGGCGAGCAGTACTTC.

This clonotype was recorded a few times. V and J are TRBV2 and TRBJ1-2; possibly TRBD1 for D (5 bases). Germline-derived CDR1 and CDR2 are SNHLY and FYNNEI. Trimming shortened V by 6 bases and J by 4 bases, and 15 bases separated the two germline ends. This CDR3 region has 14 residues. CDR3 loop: CASSPGRQSYGYTF. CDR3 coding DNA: TGTGCCAGCAGCCCGGGGCGGCAATCCTATGGCTACACCTTC.

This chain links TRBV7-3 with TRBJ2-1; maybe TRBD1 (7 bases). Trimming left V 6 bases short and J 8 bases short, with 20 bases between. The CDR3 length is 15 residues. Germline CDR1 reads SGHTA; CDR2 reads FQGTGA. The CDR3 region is CASSKGGGVVDEQFF. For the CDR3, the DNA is TGTGCCAGCAGTAAAGGGGGCGGGGTCGTGGATGAGCAGTTCTTC.

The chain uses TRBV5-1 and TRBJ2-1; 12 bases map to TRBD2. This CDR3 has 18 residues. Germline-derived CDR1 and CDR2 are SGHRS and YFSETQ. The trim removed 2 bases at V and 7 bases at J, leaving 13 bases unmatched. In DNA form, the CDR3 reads TGCGCCAGCAGCTTCTGGACTAGCGGGGCGGGAAAAGGGAATGAGCAGTTCTTC. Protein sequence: CASSFWTSGAGKGNEQFF.

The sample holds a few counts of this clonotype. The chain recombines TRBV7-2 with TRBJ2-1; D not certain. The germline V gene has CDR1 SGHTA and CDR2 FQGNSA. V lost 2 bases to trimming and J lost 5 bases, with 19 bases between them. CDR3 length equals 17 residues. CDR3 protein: CASSLKALRTMNNEQFF. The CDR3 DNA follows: TGTGCCAGCAGCTTAAAAGCGTTACGGACGATGAACAATGAGCAGTTCTTC.

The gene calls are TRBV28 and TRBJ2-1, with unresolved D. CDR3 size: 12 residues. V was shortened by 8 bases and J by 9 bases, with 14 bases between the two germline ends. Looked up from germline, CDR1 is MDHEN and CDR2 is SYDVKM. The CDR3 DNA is TGTGCCAGCTTAGACCCAAAGGGTGAGCAGTTCTTC. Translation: CASLDPKGEQFF.

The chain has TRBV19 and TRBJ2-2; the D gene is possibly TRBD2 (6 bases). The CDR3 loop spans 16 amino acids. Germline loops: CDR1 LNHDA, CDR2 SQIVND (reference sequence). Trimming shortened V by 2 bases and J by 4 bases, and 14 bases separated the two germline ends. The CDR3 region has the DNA TGTGCCAGTAGTATACGACAGCCCGGGGGCACCGGGGAGCTGTTTTTT. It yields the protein CASSIRQPGGTGELFF. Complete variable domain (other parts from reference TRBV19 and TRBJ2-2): DGGITQSPKYLFRKEGQNVTLSCEQNLNHDAMYWYRQDPGQGLRLIYYSQIVNDFQKGDIAEGYSVSREKKESFPLTVTSAQKNPTAFYLCASSIRQPGGTGELFFGEGSRLTVL.

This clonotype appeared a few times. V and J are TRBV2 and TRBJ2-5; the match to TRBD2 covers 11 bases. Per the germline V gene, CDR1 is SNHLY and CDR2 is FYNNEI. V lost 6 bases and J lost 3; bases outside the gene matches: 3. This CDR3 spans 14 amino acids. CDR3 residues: CASRLGLAEETQYF. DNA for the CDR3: TGTGCCAGCAGATTGGGACTAGCGGAAGAGACCCAGTACTTC.

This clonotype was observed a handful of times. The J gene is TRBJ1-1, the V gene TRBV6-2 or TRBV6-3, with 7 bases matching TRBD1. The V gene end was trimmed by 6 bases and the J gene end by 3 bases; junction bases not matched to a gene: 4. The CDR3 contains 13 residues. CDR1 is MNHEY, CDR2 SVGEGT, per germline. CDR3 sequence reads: CASRPTGDTEAFF. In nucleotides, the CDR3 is TGTGCCAGCAGACCTACAGGGGACACTGAAGCTTTCTTT.

The DNA for the CDR3 is TGTGCCAGCAGCTTATCGGGGTTGGGCGAGCAGTACTTC. This codes for CASSLSGLGEQYF. The genes are TRBV7-8 and TRBJ2-7; a possible D gene is TRBD2 (5 bases). The CDR3 is made up of 13 amino acids. Looked up from germline, CDR1 is SGHVS and CDR2 is FQNEAQ. Trimming stripped 2 bases from V and 6 bases from J, with 11 bases between.

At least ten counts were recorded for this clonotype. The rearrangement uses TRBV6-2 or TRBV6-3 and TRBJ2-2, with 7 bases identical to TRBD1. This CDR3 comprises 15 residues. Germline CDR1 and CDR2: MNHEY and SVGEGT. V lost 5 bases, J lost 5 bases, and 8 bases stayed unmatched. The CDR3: CASSHTGTVTGELFF. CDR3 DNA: TGTGCCAGCAGTCATACCGGGACAGTTACCGGGGAGCTGTTTTTT.

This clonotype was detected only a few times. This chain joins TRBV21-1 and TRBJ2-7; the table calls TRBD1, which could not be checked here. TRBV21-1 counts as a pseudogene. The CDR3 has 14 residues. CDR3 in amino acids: CASSKLQGAYEQYF. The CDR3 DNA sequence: TGTGCCAGCAGCAAATTACAGGGGGCCTACGAGCAGTACTTC.

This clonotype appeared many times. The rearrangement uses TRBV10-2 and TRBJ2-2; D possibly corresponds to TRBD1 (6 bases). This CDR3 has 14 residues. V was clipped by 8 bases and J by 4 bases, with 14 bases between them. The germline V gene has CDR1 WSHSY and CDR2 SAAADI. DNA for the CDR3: TGCGCCAGCGGACAGATGCGGATCACCGGGGAGCTGTTTTTT. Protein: CASGQMRITGELFF.

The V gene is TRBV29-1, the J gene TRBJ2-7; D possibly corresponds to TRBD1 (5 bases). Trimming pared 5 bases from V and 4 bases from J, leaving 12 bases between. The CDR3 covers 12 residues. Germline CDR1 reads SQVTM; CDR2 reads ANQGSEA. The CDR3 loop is CSVKKDTYEQYF. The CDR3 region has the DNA TGCAGCGTTAAGAAGGACACTTACGAGCAGTACTTC.

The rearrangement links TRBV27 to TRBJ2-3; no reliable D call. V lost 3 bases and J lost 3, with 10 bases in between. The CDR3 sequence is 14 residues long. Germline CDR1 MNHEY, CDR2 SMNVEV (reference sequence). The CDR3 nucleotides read TGTGCCAGCAGTTTCAGAGAGGCAACAGATACGCAGTATTTT. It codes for CASSFREATDTQYF.

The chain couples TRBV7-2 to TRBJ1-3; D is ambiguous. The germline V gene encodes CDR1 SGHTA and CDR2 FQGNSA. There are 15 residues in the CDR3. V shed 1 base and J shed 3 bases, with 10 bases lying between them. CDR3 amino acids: CASSLVWQLGNTIYF. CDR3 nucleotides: TGTGCCAGCAGCTTAGTTTGGCAGCTTGGAAACACCATATATTTT.

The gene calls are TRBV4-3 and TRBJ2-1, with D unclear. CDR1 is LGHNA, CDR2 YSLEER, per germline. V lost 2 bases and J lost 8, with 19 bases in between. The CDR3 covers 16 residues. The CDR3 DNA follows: TGCGCCAGCAGCCAATCCCCAGCCTTGTTGGGATATGAGCAGTTCTTC. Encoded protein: CASSQSPALLGYEQFF.